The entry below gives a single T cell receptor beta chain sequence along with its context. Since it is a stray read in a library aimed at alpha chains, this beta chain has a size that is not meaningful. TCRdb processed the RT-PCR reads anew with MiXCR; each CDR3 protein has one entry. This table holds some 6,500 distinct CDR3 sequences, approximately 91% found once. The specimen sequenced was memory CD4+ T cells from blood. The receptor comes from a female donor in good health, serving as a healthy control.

The CDR3 DNA follows: TGCAGTGCTAGAGACCCAGGGGGCGCCATTTATGGCTACACCTTC. It yields the protein CSARDPGGAIYGYTF. This chain uses TRBV20-1 with TRBJ1-2, with 8 bases fitting TRBD1. There are 15 residues in the CDR3. Germline CDR1 and CDR2: DFQATT and SNEGSKA (reference sequence). Losses at the gene ends were 0 bases for V and 5 bases for J; bases not matched to a gene: 8.